The 24 T cell receptor beta chains presented below share a single source sample, sequenced in a study of TIL therapy for anti-PD-1-resistant metastatic lung cancer. The time point: pre-treatment sample, taken before nivolumab and TIL therapy. The libraries were made with immunoSEQ v3. Data came from immunoSEQ multiplex PCR; TCRdb stores just in-frame clones and leaves some out. Of about 49,000 clones in the sample, 70% to 80% were seen once. The input for sequencing was blood, taken at baseline. These TCRs come from a man aged 65 to 85 with non-small cell lung cancer.

In its sample, this clone is medium-sized. The V and J genes are TRBV19 and TRBJ1-5, with D hard to call. The CDR3 has 15 residues. Deletions cut 7 bases from V and 2 bases from J, with 15 bases between. Germline V gene lookup returns CDR1 LNHDA and CDR2 SQIVND (reference sequence). The chain's CDR3 is CASTISSWGNQPQHF. In DNA, the CDR3 is TGTGCCAGTACCATATCCTCCTGGGGCAATCAGCCCCAGCATTTT.

V usage is TRBV19 and J usage is TRBJ2-2, with 11 bases lining up with TRBD1. The CDR3 is 17 amino acids. Per germline, CDR1 LNHDA and CDR2 SQIVND (reference sequence). Trimming took 0 bases from V and 6 from J; bases not matched to a gene: 6. CDR3 sequence: CASSIDRTGGRSGELFF. The CDR3 DNA follows: TGTGCCAGTAGTATAGATCGGACAGGGGGCAGGTCCGGGGAGCTGTTTTTT. Full variable domain (missing parts from reference TRBV19 and TRBJ2-2): DGGITQSPKYLFRKEGQNVTLSCEQNLNHDAMYWYRQDPGQGLRLIYYSQIVNDFQKGDIAEGYSVSREKKESFPLTVTSAQKNPTAFYLCASSIDRTGGRSGELFFGEGSRLTVL.

The chain uses TRBV28 and TRBJ2-2, with TRBD2 matching 7 bases. This CDR3 is 15 amino acids long. Germline V CDR1 and CDR2: MDHEN, SYDVKM. The V and J ends lost 5 bases and 6 bases, in that order; junction bases with no gene match: 9. The CDR3 is CASSTTSLGAGELFF. The CDR3 DNA reads as TGTGCCAGCAGTACGACTAGCTTGGGTGCCGGGGAGCTGTTTTTT.

The gene calls are TRBV7-8 and TRBJ2-4; TRBD2 matches at 8 bases. V lost 0 bases and J lost 0; bases outside the gene matches: 1. The germline CDR1 and CDR2 sequences are SGHVS and FQNEAQ. CDR3 length equals 16 residues. In DNA form, the CDR3 reads TGTGCCAGCAGCTTAGCCAGCGGGGGAGCCAAAAACATTCAGTACTTC. It specifies CASSLASGGAKNIQYF.

This clone was recorded only once. The CDR3 DNA follows: TGTGCCAGCTCACCACGGAGCGAGCAGTACTTC. This translates into CASSPRSEQYF. This chain connects TRBV18 to TRBJ2-7; D gene unclear. V was cut by 1 base and J by 6 bases, with 4 bases left in between. CDR3 length: 11 amino acids. Germline CDR1 reads KGHSH; CDR2 reads LQKENI.

The chain recombines TRBV10-3 with TRBJ2-3, with 7 bases that match TRBD1. This CDR3 is built from 16 residues. Germline CDR1 ENHRY, CDR2 SYGVKD. Trimming took 3 bases from V and 0 from J; bases not matched to a gene: 6. The DNA for the CDR3 is TGTGCCATCAGTGACTCAGGGGGTAAGAGCACAGATACGCAGTATTTT. This encodes CAISDSGGKSTDTQYF.

The rearrangement links TRBV6-5 to TRBJ2-5, with TRBD1 as a possible D gene (5 bases). The tail of the sequence fits TRBJ2-7 better, so the J call may be wrong. The CDR3 has 15 residues. From germline, CDR1 is MNHEY and CDR2 SVGAGI. CDR3 sequence (DNA): TGTGCCAGCAGTTACTGGGGCGTAGGCTCCTACGAGCAGTACTTC. Translated, it gives CASSYWGVGSYEQYF.

This clone turned up a few times. The chain has TRBV28 and TRBJ2-1, with D perhaps TRBD2 (6 bases). This CDR3 has 13 amino acids. The germline gives CDR1 MDHEN, CDR2 SYDVKM. V lost 4 bases and J lost 6, with 10 bases in between. CDR3 protein: CASSSGGINEQFF. The CDR3 coding sequence is TGTGCCAGCAGTTCCGGCGGGATCAATGAGCAGTTCTTC.

As for this clone: Other DNA variants within this sample encode the same CDR3. The chain combines TRBV11-3 with TRBJ2-3; TRBD2 is a possible D gene (6 bases). The CDR3 has 14 amino acids. Looked up from germline, CDR1 is SGHNT and CDR2 is YENEEA. V lost 1 base, J lost 3 bases, and 8 bases lay in between. The CDR3 is CASSLGGGTDTQYF. Written as DNA, the CDR3 is TGTGCCAGCAGCTTAGGGGGAGGTACAGATACGCAGTATTTT.

This clone was seen a few times. The rearrangement links TRBV27 to TRBJ1-5; the match to TRBD1 covers 7 bases. The CDR3 contains 14 residues. Germline CDR1 is MNHEY and CDR2 is SMNVEV (reference sequence). V lost 5 bases and J lost 5; bases outside the gene matches: 6. CDR3 sequence: CASSPGQAYQPQHF. The CDR3, as DNA: TGTGCCAGCAGTCCCGGACAGGCCTATCAGCCCCAGCATTTT.

The chain joins TRBV7-6 to TRBJ2-7; 11 bases are shared with TRBD2. With V trimmed by 0 bases and J by 6 bases, 4 bases remained unmatched. The germline V gene has CDR1 SGHVS and CDR2 FNYEAQ. The CDR3 has 15 amino acids. CDR3 sequence (DNA): TGTGCCAGCAGCTTAGCGACTAGCGGGATTTCCGAGCAGTACTTC. Amino acids: CASSLATSGISEQYF. The full variable domain, with the rest looked up from reference TRBV7-6 and TRBJ2-7, is GAGVSQSPRYKVTKRGQDVALRCDPISGHVSLYWYRQALGQGPEFLTYFNYEAQQDKSGLPNDRFSAERPEGSISTLTIQRTEQRDSAMYRCASSLATSGISEQYFGPGTRLTVT.

This clone appeared once. The chain is built from TRBV29-1 and TRBJ2-5; 7 nucleotides match TRBD1. Germline V CDR1 and CDR2: SQVTM, ANQGSEA. V shed 5 bases, J shed 4 bases, and the junction held 7 bases outside the gene matches. CDR3 size: 13 residues. The CDR3 nucleotides are TGCAGCGTTCTCCCGACAGGGAGAGAGACCCAGTACTTC. It yields the protein CSVLPTGRETQYF.

This clone was counted between two and nine times. This chain links TRBV11-3 with TRBJ1-4, with TRBD1 matching 7 bases. V shed 3 bases, J shed 8 bases, and the junction held 18 bases outside the gene matches. The CDR3 is 18 residues long. Germline V lookup: CDR1 SGHNT, CDR2 YENEEA. CDR3 in DNA: TGTGCCAGCAGCTTTCTATCTTGGACAGGCCAAAGGTGGGAAAAACTGTTTTTT. This gives the protein CASSFLSWTGQRWEKLFF.

The chain has TRBV6-5 and TRBJ2-3; a weak D match, TRBD2 (6 bases). The V end lost 6 bases, the J end lost 5 bases, and 18 bases lay between the germline ends. CDR1 and CDR2 (germline): MNHEY, SVGAGI. The CDR3 has 15 residues. The CDR3 here is CASSRTGGAGDTQYF. CDR3 nucleotide sequence: TGTGCCAGCAGCCGAACAGGTGGAGCGGGAGATACGCAGTATTTT.

Here the CDR3 DNA reads TGTGCCAGCAGCGGAGATCCAACTAGCGGGCGTTTCTTCCAGTATTTT. The encoded protein is CASSGDPTSGRFFQYF. V usage is TRBV9 and J usage is TRBJ2-3; 9 bases align to TRBD2. This CDR3 has 16 residues. Germline-derived CDR1 and CDR2 are SGDLS and YYNGEE. Trimming cost V 3 bases and J 12 bases; bases outside gene matches: 17.

The chain has TRBV4-3 and TRBJ2-5, with D hard to call. Germline V gene data show CDR1 as LGHNA and CDR2 as YSLEER. This CDR3 has 13 residues. Trimming cost V 0 bases and J 5 bases, with 7 bases left between them. In DNA, the CDR3 is TGCGCCAGCAGCCAAGATTATGGGGAGACCCAGTACTTC. Translation: CASSQDYGETQYF.

The CDR3 sequence: CAWSGPGGDGGELFF. CDR3 coding DNA: TGTGCCTGGAGTGGGCCAGGGGGGGATGGCGGGGAGCTGTTTTTT. This chain links TRBV30 with TRBJ2-2; D is perhaps TRBD1 or TRBD2 (7 bases each). Trimming removed 1 base from V and 7 bases from J, with 16 bases in between. This CDR3 is 15 amino acids long. From germline, CDR1 is GTSNPN and CDR2 SVGIG (reference sequence).

In its sample, this clone is medium-sized. This rearrangement joins TRBV5-1 to TRBJ2-5; D ambiguous. Trimming shortened V by 0 bases and J by 0 bases, and 9 bases separated the two germline ends. There are 15 residues in the CDR3. Germline V gene sequence: CDR1 SGHRS, CDR2 YFSETQ. The CDR3 nucleotides are TGCGCCAGCAGCTTGGGCATGGGATACCAAGAGACCCAGTACTTC. Protein sequence: CASSLGMGYQETQYF.

The rearrangement links TRBV19 to TRBJ2-5, with a tentative D call TRBD1 (5 bases). V gave up 3 bases and J gave up 2 bases, with 13 bases separating them. The germline V gene has CDR1 LNHDA and CDR2 SQIVND (reference sequence). CDR3 size: 15 residues. This CDR3 is CASSIVMGQQETQYF. The CDR3 nucleotides read TGTGCCAGTAGTATCGTCATGGGGCAGCAAGAGACCCAGTACTTC.

This clone turned up a few times. This chain uses TRBV28 with TRBJ2-3, with D perhaps matching TRBD1 or TRBD2 (5 bases each). Germline values: CDR1 MDHEN, CDR2 SYDVKM. V lost 5 bases and J 2 bases, leaving 17 bases between the germline ends. The length of the CDR3 is 16 residues. CDR3 in DNA: TGTGCCAGCAGTCGAATCAGGGACCCCCTCACAGATACGCAGTATTTT. Translation: CASSRIRDPLTDTQYF.

V gene TRBV7-9 combines with J gene TRBJ2-1; D uncertain. CDR3 length: 15 amino acids. Trimming cost V 5 bases and J 8 bases, with 19 bases left between them. Germline V gene data show CDR1 as SEHNR and CDR2 as FQNEAQ (reference sequence). The CDR3 loop is CASSPEAVHGDEQFF. The CDR3 DNA reads TGTGCCAGCAGCCCTGAGGCGGTACATGGGGATGAGCAGTTCTTC.

The chain uses TRBV6-1 and TRBJ1-2; D remains ambiguous. Germline lookup yields CDR1 MNHNS and CDR2 SASEGT. Trimming cost V 2 bases and J 7 bases, with 11 bases left between them. The CDR3 length is 13 residues. The CDR3 here is CASSETIQSGYTF. DNA of the CDR3: TGTGCCAGCAGTGAAACAATCCAGAGTGGCTACACCTTC.

The gene calls are TRBV5-6 and TRBJ2-7, with D perhaps matching TRBD2 (6 bases). Trimming stripped 0 bases from V and 1 base from J, with 11 bases between. This CDR3 comprises 15 residues. Germline lookup yields CDR1 SGHDT and CDR2 YYEEEE. CDR3 sequence reads: CASSLEHAGSYEQYF. As DNA, the CDR3 is TGTGCCAGCAGCTTGGAGCATGCGGGATCCTACGAGCAGTACTTC.

The chain uses TRBV7-6 and TRBJ2-7; 7 nucleotides line up with TRBD2. The V and J ends lost 5 bases and 4 bases, in that order; junction bases with no gene match: 14. Germline assignment: CDR1 SGHVS and CDR2 FNYEAQ. The CDR3 loop spans 16 amino acids. The CDR3 region has the DNA TGTGCCAGCAGCCCAGGGCGGGAGCGGGGCTCTTACGAGCAGTACTTC. Protein: CASSPGRERGSYEQYF.